This T cell receptor beta chain was retrieved from a study of shared clonotypes between healthy human individuals. Only CD45RO-negative cells positively selected for CCR7 counted as naive CD8 cells, so terminally differentiated effector memory CD45RA+ cells were excluded. This CDR3 spans 16 amino acids. Trimming stripped 0 bases from V and 0 bases from J, with 11 bases between. The germline V gene encodes CDR1 SGHVS and CDR2 FQNEAQ. Repertoires were generated with immunoSEQ multiplex PCR, while TCRdb's copy carries only in-frame clones and drops some. The table lists millions of clones, about 93% of them singletons, with around 1.7% in the top ten.

The TCR originated in a man between 18 and 35 years old in good health. Some clones in this sample may be carry-over from other donors' samples. The specimen was naive CD8+ T cells from PBMCs. The V gene is TRBV7-8, the J gene TRBJ1-1, with TRBD1 as a possible D gene (5 bases). CDR3 residues: CASSLAQGSMNTEAFF. The CDR3 nucleotides read TGTGCCAGCAGCTTAGCCCAGGGTAGTATGAACACTGAAGCTTTCTTT.